The source of this T cell receptor beta chain is a study of metastatic and nonmetastatic thyroid tumors. Study background: Repertoires were compared across blood and tumor or nodule tissue from malignant and benign thyroid patients. Study-wide points: Malignant tumors reportedly showed significantly higher TCR beta diversity than benign nodules in both blood and tumor.

This clone was observed a few times. Its target is not known. A read error may be the cause here, since a much bigger clone is one base away. Germline values: CDR1 MGHDK, CDR2 SYGVNS. The CDR3 is made up of 11 amino acids. Deletions cut 1 base from V and 10 bases from J, with 7 bases between. In the source study's methods: Built for papillary thyroid cancer, a distant-metastasis classifier drew on CDR3 differences across clinicopathological groups. TCRdb re-clonotyped the PCR reads via MiXCR. The V and J calls here are based on TCRdb, not the publication. The sample includes roughly 63,000 clones, roughly 16% of them seen just once. Not a single patient had been given any form of treatment at any point before undergoing thyroid surgery.

The clonotype comes from a male donor with papillary thyroid cancer or a benign thyroid nodule (not recorded which). Some clones in this sample may be carry-over from other donors' samples. Input material: blood. The chain uses TRBV25-1 and TRBJ1-2; no clear D. As DNA, the CDR3 is TGTGCCAGCAGTGAATTGGGAGACTACACCTTC. It codes for CASSELGDYTF.